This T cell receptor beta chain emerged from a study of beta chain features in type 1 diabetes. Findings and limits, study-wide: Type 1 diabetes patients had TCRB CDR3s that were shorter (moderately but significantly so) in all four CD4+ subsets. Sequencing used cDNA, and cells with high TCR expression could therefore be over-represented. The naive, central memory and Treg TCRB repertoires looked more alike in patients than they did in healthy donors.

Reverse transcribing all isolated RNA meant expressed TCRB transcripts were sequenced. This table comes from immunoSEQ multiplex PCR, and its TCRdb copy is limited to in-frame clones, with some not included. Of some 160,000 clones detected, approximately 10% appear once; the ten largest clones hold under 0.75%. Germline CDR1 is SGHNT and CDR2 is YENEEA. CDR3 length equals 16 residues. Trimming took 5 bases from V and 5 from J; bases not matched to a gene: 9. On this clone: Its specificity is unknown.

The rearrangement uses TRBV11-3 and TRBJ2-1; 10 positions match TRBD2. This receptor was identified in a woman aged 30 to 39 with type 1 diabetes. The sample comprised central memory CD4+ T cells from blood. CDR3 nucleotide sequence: TGTGCCAGCAGCCCACCTAGCGGGAGTGCCCACAATGAGCAGTTCTTC. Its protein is CASSPPSGSAHNEQFF.